The rows below give T cell receptor beta chains drawn from one sample of a study of T cell repertoires in ileal Crohn's disease. Some clones are missing from TCRdb's copy, which holds only in-frame ones; the method was immunoSEQ multiplex PCR. The table lists about 17,000 clones, approximately 80% of them singletons. Sequenced sample: ileal tissue. The receptors shown here come from an adult with Crohn's disease. Each CDR3 is given with its conserved first and last residue. Fields, in order: J gene, D gene, clone size, V gene, CDR3 protein, CDR3 DNA. A D gene is named only where the DNA matches it firmly. Expanded clones are given a class, and other clones once, few, many or no size at all.

J gene: TRBJ2-7
D gene: NA
clone size: NA
V gene: TRBV5-6
CDR3 protein: CASSLEYEQYF
CDR3 DNA: TGTGCCAGCAGCTTGGAATACGAGCAGTACTTC

J gene: TRBJ2-5
D gene: NA
clone size: once
V gene: TRBV11-2
CDR3 protein: CASSLDRFQETQYF
CDR3 DNA: TGTGCCAGCAGCTTAGATCGTTTTCAAGAGACCCAGTACTTC

J gene: TRBJ1-3
D gene: NA
clone size: NA
V gene: TRBV4-1
CDR3 protein: CASSQVFGRGSGNTIYF
CDR3 DNA: TGCGCCAGCAGCCAAGTGTTCGGCAGAGGGTCTGGAAACACCATATATTTT

J gene: TRBJ1-1
D gene: NA
clone size: NA
V gene: TRBV9
CDR3 protein: CASSVSGWEGTEAFF
CDR3 DNA: TGTGCCAGCAGCGTATCGGGCTGGGAGGGCACTGAAGCTTTCTTT

J gene: TRBJ2-5
D gene: TRBD2
clone size: NA
V gene: TRBV7-2
CDR3 protein: CASSFSFGREETQYF
CDR3 DNA: TGTGCCAGCAGCTTCTCGTTCGGGAGGGAAGAGACCCAGTACTTC

J gene: TRBJ2-1
D gene: TRBD2
clone size: NA
V gene: TRBV27
CDR3 protein: CASSLNSGRGIYNEQFF
CDR3 DNA: TGTGCCAGCAGTTTAAATAGCGGGAGGGGGATCTACAATGAGCAGTTCTTC

J gene: TRBJ2-7
D gene: TRBD1
clone size: NA
V gene: TRBV10-1
CDR3 protein: CASSETGGDEQYF
CDR3 DNA: TGCGCCAGCAGTGAGACAGGGGGCGACGAGCAGTACTTC

J gene: TRBJ1-6
D gene: NA
clone size: few
V gene: TRBV27
CDR3 protein: CASRRHRSSYNSPLHF
CDR3 DNA: TGTGCCAGCAGGAGACACCGGAGCTCCTATAATTCACCCCTCCACTTT

J gene: TRBJ1-3
D gene: NA
clone size: NA
V gene: TRBV18
CDR3 protein: CASSPRGSVSGNTIYF
CDR3 DNA: TGTGCCAGCTCACCACGTGGCAGCGTCTCTGGAAACACCATATATTTT

J gene: TRBJ2-6
D gene: NA
clone size: NA
V gene: TRBV7-2
CDR3 protein: CASSLGIGAGANVLTF
CDR3 DNA: TGTGCCAGCAGCTTAGGCATTGGCGCAGGGGCCAACGTCCTGACTTTC

J gene: TRBJ2-1
D gene: NA
clone size: NA
V gene: TRBV7-2
CDR3 protein: CASRPPGTPFNEQFF
CDR3 DNA: TGTGCCAGCAGACCTCCCGGGACACCTTTTAATGAGCAGTTCTTC

J gene: TRBJ2-4
D gene: NA
clone size: NA
V gene: TRBV10-3
CDR3 protein: CAISEGSSGKNIQYF
CDR3 DNA: TGTGCCATCAGTGAGGGGTCGTCTGGCAAAAACATTCAGTACTTC

J gene: TRBJ1-2
D gene: NA
clone size: once
V gene: TRBV7-2
CDR3 protein: CASSPEGDYGYTF
CDR3 DNA: TGTGCCAGCAGTCCTGAGGGGGACTATGGCTACACCTTC

J gene: TRBJ2-2
D gene: NA
clone size: few
V gene: TRBV5-6
CDR3 protein: CASSLVPFLSPGELFF
CDR3 DNA: TGTGCCAGCAGCTTGGTCCCTTTCCTTTCACCCGGGGAGCTGTTTTTT

J gene: TRBJ1-2
D gene: NA
clone size: NA
V gene: TRBV6-6
CDR3 protein: CASSATNYGYTF
CDR3 DNA: TGTGCCAGCAGTGCCACTAACTATGGCTACACCTTC

J gene: TRBJ2-2
D gene: TRBD2
clone size: NA
V gene: TRBV4-3
CDR3 protein: CASSQESIAGVRTGELFF
CDR3 DNA: TGCGCCAGCAGCCAAGAATCGATCGCGGGAGTAAGGACCGGGGAGCTGTTTTTT

J gene: TRBJ1-1
D gene: NA
clone size: NA
V gene: TRBV29-1
CDR3 protein: CSVSKTMNTEAFF
CDR3 DNA: TGCAGCGTCTCTAAGACCATGAACACTGAAGCTTTCTTT

J gene: TRBJ1-3
D gene: NA
clone size: NA
V gene: TRBV6-1
CDR3 protein: CASRAPSGAGNTIYF
CDR3 DNA: TGTGCCAGCAGGGCCCCTTCAGGGGCTGGAAACACCATATATTTT

J gene: TRBJ2-1
D gene: NA
clone size: NA
V gene: TRBV4-1
CDR3 protein: CASSQGPGSYNEQFF
CDR3 DNA: TGCGCCAGCAGCCAAGGACCGGGTTCCTACAATGAGCAGTTCTTC

J gene: TRBJ2-1
D gene: NA
clone size: NA
V gene: TRBV25-1
CDR3 protein: CASLSGDTYNEQFF
CDR3 DNA: TGTGCCAGCTTGAGCGGGGACACTTACAATGAGCAGTTCTTC

J gene: TRBJ2-2
D gene: NA
clone size: NA
V gene: TRBV9
CDR3 protein: CASSPPRGNTGELFF
CDR3 DNA: TGTGCCAGCAGCCCCCCAAGGGGTAACACCGGGGAGCTGTTTTTT

J gene: TRBJ1-5
D gene: NA
clone size: NA
V gene: TRBV28
CDR3 protein: CASSLPQGVQPQHF
CDR3 DNA: TGTGCCAGCAGTTTGCCCCAAGGGGTCCAGCCCCAGCATTTT

J gene: TRBJ1-6
D gene: NA
clone size: NA
V gene: TRBV5-1
CDR3 protein: CASSPKTGLYNSPLHF
CDR3 DNA: TGCGCCAGCAGCCCCAAAACAGGGTTGTATAATTCACCCCTCCACTTT

J gene: TRBJ1-5
D gene: TRBD1
clone size: NA
V gene: TRBV11-3
CDR3 protein: CASSPGQRHNQPQHF
CDR3 DNA: TGTGCCAGCAGTCCGGGACAGCGGCATAATCAGCCCCAGCATTTT

J gene: TRBJ1-2
D gene: TRBD1
clone size: NA
V gene: TRBV18
CDR3 protein: CASSLDRGTTYGYTF
CDR3 DNA: TGTGCCAGCTCATTGGACAGGGGGACTACCTATGGCTACACCTTC

J gene: TRBJ2-3
D gene: TRBD2
clone size: few
V gene: TRBV9
CDR3 protein: CASSEAGGGTDTQYF
CDR3 DNA: TGTGCCAGCAGCGAAGCGGGAGGGGGCACAGATACGCAGTATTTT

J gene: TRBJ1-5
D gene: TRBD1
clone size: NA
V gene: TRBV19
CDR3 protein: CASSLSLQGKPQHF
CDR3 DNA: TGTGCCAGTAGTCTTTCACTACAGGGGAAGCCCCAGCATTTT

J gene: TRBJ1-2
D gene: NA
clone size: NA
V gene: TRBV4-1
CDR3 protein: CASSQVGRTNYGYTF
CDR3 DNA: TGCGCCAGCAGCCAAGTGGGCAGGACTAACTATGGCTACACCTTC

J gene: TRBJ2-7
D gene: NA
clone size: NA
V gene: TRBV7-2
CDR3 protein: CASSLGQRAYEQYF
CDR3 DNA: TGTGCCAGCAGCTTAGGACAGCGGGCCTACGAGCAGTACTTC

J gene: TRBJ1-2
D gene: NA
clone size: NA
V gene: TRBV7-9
CDR3 protein: CASSFRAYGYTF
CDR3 DNA: TGTGCCAGCAGCTTTCGGGCCTATGGCTACACCTTC

J gene: TRBJ2-7
D gene: TRBD2
clone size: NA
V gene: TRBV4-2
CDR3 protein: CASSQDPAGGPGAF
CDR3 DNA: TGTGCCAGCAGCCAAGACCCGGCGGGGGGCCCCGGGGCTTTC

J gene: TRBJ2-7
D gene: TRBD1
clone size: NA
V gene: TRBV7-9
CDR3 protein: CASSSPRQGAVYEQYF
CDR3 DNA: TGTGCCAGCAGCTCCCCCAGACAGGGGGCCGTTTACGAGCAGTACTTC

J gene: TRBJ2-3
D gene: NA
clone size: NA
V gene: TRBV18
CDR3 protein: CASSPPMGGRDTQYF
CDR3 DNA: TGTGCCAGCTCACCACCGATGGGGGGAAGAGATACGCAGTATTTT

J gene: TRBJ2-7
D gene: NA
clone size: NA
V gene: TRBV5-1
CDR3 protein: CASPGRYEQYF
CDR3 DNA: TGCGCCAGCCCCGGGCGTTACGAGCAGTACTTC

J gene: TRBJ1-2
D gene: NA
clone size: medium-sized
V gene: TRBV19
CDR3 protein: CASSMQGHGYGYTF
CDR3 DNA: TGTGCCAGTAGTATGCAGGGGCATGGGTATGGCTACACCTTC

J gene: TRBJ2-7
D gene: TRBD2
clone size: NA
V gene: TRBV6-5
CDR3 protein: CASRTTSGGSLEQYF
CDR3 DNA: TGTGCCAGCAGGACGACTAGCGGGGGATCCCTCGAGCAGTACTTC

J gene: TRBJ2-5
D gene: TRBD2
clone size: few
V gene: TRBV5-4
CDR3 protein: CASSLKLAGETQYF
CDR3 DNA: TGTGCCAGCAGCTTAAAACTAGCGGGAGAGACCCAGTACTTC

J gene: TRBJ2-7
D gene: NA
clone size: NA
V gene: TRBV5-1
CDR3 protein: CASSSTTHSYEQYF
CDR3 DNA: TGCGCCAGCAGCTCGACCACACACTCCTATGAGCAGTACTTC

J gene: TRBJ2-1
D gene: NA
clone size: NA
V gene: TRBV7-7
CDR3 protein: CASSKALGVSYNEQFF
CDR3 DNA: TGTGCTAGCAGCAAGGCACTGGGGGTTTCCTACAATGAGCAGTTCTTC

J gene: TRBJ2-1
D gene: NA
clone size: few
V gene: TRBV4-1
CDR3 protein: CASSQDVIGQHSYNEQFF
CDR3 DNA: TGCGCCAGCAGCCAAGATGTAATAGGACAGCACTCCTACAATGAGCAGTTCTTC

J gene: TRBJ1-2
D gene: NA
clone size: NA
V gene: TRBV9
CDR3 protein: CASSVGQGGYTF
CDR3 DNA: TGTGCCAGCAGCGTTGGGCAGGGAGGCTACACCTTC

J gene: TRBJ1-5
D gene: NA
clone size: NA
V gene: TRBV6-1
CDR3 protein: CASSLRPRSNQPQHF
CDR3 DNA: TGTGCCAGCAGCCTCCGACCGCGTAGCAATCAGCCCCAGCATTTT

J gene: TRBJ2-3
D gene: NA
clone size: few
V gene: TRBV2
CDR3 protein: CASTVQDTQYF
CDR3 DNA: TGTGCCAGCACAGTCCAGGATACGCAGTATTTT

J gene: TRBJ2-7
D gene: NA
clone size: NA
V gene: TRBV28
CDR3 protein: CASSVEGEGRYEQYF
CDR3 DNA: TGTGCCAGCAGTGTTGAGGGGGAGGGCCGCTACGAGCAGTACTTC

J gene: TRBJ1-6
D gene: NA
clone size: NA
V gene: TRBV27
CDR3 protein: CASSLSARAESPLHF
CDR3 DNA: TGTGCCAGCAGTTTATCGGCCAGGGCGGAATCACCCCTCCACTTT

J gene: TRBJ2-7
D gene: TRBD1
clone size: few
V gene: TRBV4-1
CDR3 protein: CASSQDRGTGYEQYF
CDR3 DNA: TGCGCCAGCAGCCAAGATCGCGGGACAGGGTACGAGCAGTACTTC

J gene: TRBJ2-2
D gene: NA
clone size: once
V gene: TRBV4-2
CDR3 protein: CASSLTRDHGGELFF
CDR3 DNA: TGTGCCAGCAGCCTCACGCGGGACCACGGCGGGGAGCTGTTTTTT

J gene: TRBJ2-7
D gene: NA
clone size: NA
V gene: TRBV6-6
CDR3 protein: CASSYRGQPYEQYF
CDR3 DNA: TGTGCCAGCAGTTACCGAGGACAGCCCTACGAGCAGTACTTC

J gene: TRBJ2-1
D gene: NA
clone size: NA
V gene: TRBV5-6
CDR3 protein: CASSFTWTNNEQFF
CDR3 DNA: TGTGCCAGCAGCTTTACGTGGACAAACAATGAGCAGTTCTTC

J gene: TRBJ1-2
D gene: NA
clone size: few
V gene: TRBV27
CDR3 protein: CASRPLRGYYGYTF
CDR3 DNA: TGTGCCAGCAGACCTCTCAGGGGATACTATGGCTACACCTTC

J gene: TRBJ1-2
D gene: TRBD1
clone size: NA
V gene: TRBV5-4
CDR3 protein: CASSLGQGQSGYGYTF
CDR3 DNA: TGTGCCAGCAGTTTGGGACAGGGGCAGTCTGGCTATGGCTACACCTTC

J gene: TRBJ2-1
D gene: TRBD2
clone size: NA
V gene: TRBV29-1
CDR3 protein: CSVSQTSGGDNEQFF
CDR3 DNA: TGCAGCGTCTCGCAAACTAGCGGGGGGGACAATGAGCAGTTCTTC

J gene: TRBJ2-4
D gene: TRBD1
clone size: once
V gene: TRBV6-6
CDR3 protein: CASSQTTGVTNIQYF
CDR3 DNA: TGTGCCAGCAGCCAAACGACAGGGGTAACGAACATTCAGTACTTC

J gene: TRBJ2-1
D gene: TRBD1
clone size: NA
V gene: TRBV4-3
CDR3 protein: CASSQDRGLSYNEQFF
CDR3 DNA: TGCGCCAGCAGCCAAGATAGGGGGCTCTCCTACAATGAGCAGTTCTTC

J gene: TRBJ1-1
D gene: NA
clone size: NA
V gene: TRBV7-9
CDR3 protein: CASSLTGMNTEAFF
CDR3 DNA: TGTGCCAGCAGCTTAACGGGAATGAACACTGAAGCTTTCTTT

J gene: TRBJ2-3
D gene: TRBD2
clone size: NA
V gene: TRBV9
CDR3 protein: CASSLAGGGTDTQYF
CDR3 DNA: TGTGCCAGCAGTCTAGCGGGAGGAGGCACAGATACGCAGTATTTT